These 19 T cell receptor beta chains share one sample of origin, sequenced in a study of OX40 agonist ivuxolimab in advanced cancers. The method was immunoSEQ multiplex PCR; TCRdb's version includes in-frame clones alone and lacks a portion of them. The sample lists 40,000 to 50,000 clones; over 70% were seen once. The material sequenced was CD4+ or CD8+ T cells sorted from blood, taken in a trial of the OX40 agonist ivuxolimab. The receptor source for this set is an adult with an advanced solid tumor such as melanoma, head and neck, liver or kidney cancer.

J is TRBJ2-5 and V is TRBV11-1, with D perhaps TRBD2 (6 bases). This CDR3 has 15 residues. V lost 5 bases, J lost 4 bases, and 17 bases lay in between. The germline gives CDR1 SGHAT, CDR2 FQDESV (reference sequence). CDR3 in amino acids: CASSPGLPVGETQYF. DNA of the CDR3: TGTGCCAGCAGCCCGGGACTCCCTGTGGGAGAGACCCAGTACTTC.

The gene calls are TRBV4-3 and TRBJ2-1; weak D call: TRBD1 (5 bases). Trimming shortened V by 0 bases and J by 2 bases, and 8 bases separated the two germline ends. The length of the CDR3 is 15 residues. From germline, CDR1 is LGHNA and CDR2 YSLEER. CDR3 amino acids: CASSQEAGTYNEQFF. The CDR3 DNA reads TGCGCCAGCAGCCAAGAGGCAGGGACCTACAATGAGCAGTTCTTC.

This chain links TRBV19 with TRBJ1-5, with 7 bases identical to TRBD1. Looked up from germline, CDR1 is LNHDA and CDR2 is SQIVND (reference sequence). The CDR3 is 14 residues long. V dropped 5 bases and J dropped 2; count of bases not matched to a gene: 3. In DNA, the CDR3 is TGTGCCAGTAGTGCTGGGACAGGCAATCAGCCCCAGCATTTT. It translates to CASSAGTGNQPQHF. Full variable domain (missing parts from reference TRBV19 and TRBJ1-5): DGGITQSPKYLFRKEGQNVTLSCEQNLNHDAMYWYRQDPGQGLRLIYYSQIVNDFQKGDIAEGYSVSREKKESFPLTVTSAQKNPTAFYLCASSAGTGNQPQHFGDGTRLSIL.

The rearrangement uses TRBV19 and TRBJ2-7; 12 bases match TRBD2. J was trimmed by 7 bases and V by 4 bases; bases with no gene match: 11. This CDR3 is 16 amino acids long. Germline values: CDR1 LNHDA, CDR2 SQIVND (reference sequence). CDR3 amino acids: CASSTLAGGAPGEQYF. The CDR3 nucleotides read TGTGCCAGTAGTACCCTAGCGGGAGGGGCCCCCGGAGAGCAGTACTTC.

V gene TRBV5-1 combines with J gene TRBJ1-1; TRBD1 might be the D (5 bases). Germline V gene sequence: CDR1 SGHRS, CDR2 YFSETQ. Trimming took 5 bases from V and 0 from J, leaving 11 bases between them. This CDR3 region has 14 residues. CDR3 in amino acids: CASSLGEMNTEAFF. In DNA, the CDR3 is TGCGCCAGCAGTCTAGGGGAAATGAACACTGAAGCTTTCTTT.

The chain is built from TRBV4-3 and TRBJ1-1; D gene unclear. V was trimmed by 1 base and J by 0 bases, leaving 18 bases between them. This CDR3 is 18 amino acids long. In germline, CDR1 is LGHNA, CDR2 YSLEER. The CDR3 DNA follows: TGCGCCAGCAGCCAAGGAATGATCGACTTGACAATGAACACTGAAGCTTTCTTT. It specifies CASSQGMIDLTMNTEAFF.

For the CDR3, the DNA is TGTGCCAGCAAGTCCGGGACTAGCGGGCCCAAGGAGACCCAGTACTTC. Amino acid sequence: CASKSGTSGPKETQYF. The chain joins TRBV2 to TRBJ2-5; 12 bases line up with TRBD2. Trimming at V came to 7 bases and at J to 5 bases, leaving 11 bases not matched to a gene. The germline V gene encodes CDR1 SNHLY and CDR2 FYNNEI. This CDR3 has 16 amino acids. Full variable domain (outside the CDR3, taken from reference TRBV2 and TRBJ2-5): EPEVTQTPSHQVTQMGQEVILRCVPISNHLYFYWYRQILGQKVEFLVSFYNNEISEKSEIFDDQFSVERPDGSNFTLKIRSTKLEDSAMYFCASKSGTSGPKETQYFGPGTRLLVL.

The chain's CDR3 is CASSLEGHEQYF. CDR3 DNA: TGCGCCAGCAGCTTGGAAGGCCACGAGCAGTACTTC. The gene calls are TRBV5-1 and TRBJ2-7; no clear D gene. Trimming left V 0 bases short and J 5 bases short, with 6 bases between. Germline assignment: CDR1 SGHRS and CDR2 YFSETQ. The CDR3 consists of 12 residues.

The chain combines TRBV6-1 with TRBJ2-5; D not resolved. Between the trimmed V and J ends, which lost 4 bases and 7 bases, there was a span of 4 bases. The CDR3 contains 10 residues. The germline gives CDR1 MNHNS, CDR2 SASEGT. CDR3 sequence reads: CASSALTQYF. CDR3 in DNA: TGTGCCAGCAGTGCCCTGACCCAGTACTTC.

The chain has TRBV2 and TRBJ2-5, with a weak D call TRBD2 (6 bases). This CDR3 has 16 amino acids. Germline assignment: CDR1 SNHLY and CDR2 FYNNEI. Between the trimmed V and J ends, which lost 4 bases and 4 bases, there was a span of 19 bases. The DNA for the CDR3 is TGTGCCAGCAGTGTCGGGACTCAGGCCCGGGGAGAGACCCAGTACTTC. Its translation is CASSVGTQARGETQYF.

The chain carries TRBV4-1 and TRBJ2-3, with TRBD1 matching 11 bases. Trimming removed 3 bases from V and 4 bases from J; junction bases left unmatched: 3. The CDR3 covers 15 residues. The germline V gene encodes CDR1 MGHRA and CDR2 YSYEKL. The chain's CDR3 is CASSQRGQGADTQYF. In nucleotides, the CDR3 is TGCGCCAGCAGCCAGAGGGGACAGGGGGCAGATACGCAGTATTTT.

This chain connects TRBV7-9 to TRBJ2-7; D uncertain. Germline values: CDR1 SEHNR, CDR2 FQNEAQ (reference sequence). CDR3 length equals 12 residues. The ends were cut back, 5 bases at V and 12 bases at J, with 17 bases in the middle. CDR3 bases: TGTGCCAGCAGCCCGGACCTCCCCGGCGGGTACTTC. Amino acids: CASSPDLPGGYF.

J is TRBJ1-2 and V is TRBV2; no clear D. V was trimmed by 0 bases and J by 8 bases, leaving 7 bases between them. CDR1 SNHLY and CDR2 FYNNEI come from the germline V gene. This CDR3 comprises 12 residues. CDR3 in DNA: TGTGCCAGCAGTGAAGCCTTCGGGGGCTACACCTTC. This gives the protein CASSEAFGGYTF.

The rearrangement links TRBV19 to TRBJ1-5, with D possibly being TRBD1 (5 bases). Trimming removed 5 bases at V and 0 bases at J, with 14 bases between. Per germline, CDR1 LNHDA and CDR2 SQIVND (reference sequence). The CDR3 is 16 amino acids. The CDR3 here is CASSDGGGYSNQPQHF. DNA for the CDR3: TGTGCCAGTAGTGACGGCGGGGGATATAGCAATCAGCCCCAGCATTTT. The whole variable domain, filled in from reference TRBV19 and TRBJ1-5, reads DGGITQSPKYLFRKEGQNVTLSCEQNLNHDAMYWYRQDPGQGLRLIYYSQIVNDFQKGDIAEGYSVSREKKESFPLTVTSAQKNPTAFYLCASSDGGGYSNQPQHFGDGTRLSIL.

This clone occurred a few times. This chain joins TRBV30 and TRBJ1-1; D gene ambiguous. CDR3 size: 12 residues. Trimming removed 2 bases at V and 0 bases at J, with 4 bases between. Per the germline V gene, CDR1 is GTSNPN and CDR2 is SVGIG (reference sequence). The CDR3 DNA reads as TGTGCCTGGAGTCTCGTGAACACTGAAGCTTTCTTT. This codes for CAWSLVNTEAFF.

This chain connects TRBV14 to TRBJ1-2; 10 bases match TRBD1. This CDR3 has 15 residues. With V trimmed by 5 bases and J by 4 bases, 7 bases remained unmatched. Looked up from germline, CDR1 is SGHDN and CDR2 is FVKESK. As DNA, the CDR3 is TGTGCCAGCAGCGGCGGACAGGGGGACCTCTATGGCTACACCTTC. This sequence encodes CASSGGQGDLYGYTF.

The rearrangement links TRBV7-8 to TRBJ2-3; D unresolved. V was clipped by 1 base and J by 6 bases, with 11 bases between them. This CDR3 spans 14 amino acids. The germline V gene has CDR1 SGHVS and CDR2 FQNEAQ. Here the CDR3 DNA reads TGTGCCAGCAGCTTAGTAAGCCTCAGGGATACGCAGTATTTT. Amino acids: CASSLVSLRDTQYF.

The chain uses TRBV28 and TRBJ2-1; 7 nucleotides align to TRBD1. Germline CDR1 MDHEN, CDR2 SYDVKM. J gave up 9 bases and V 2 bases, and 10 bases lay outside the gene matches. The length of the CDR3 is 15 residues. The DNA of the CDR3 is TGTGCCAGCAGTTTAAGAGGGGGCCTTATAGTTGAGCAGTTCTTC. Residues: CASSLRGGLIVEQFF.

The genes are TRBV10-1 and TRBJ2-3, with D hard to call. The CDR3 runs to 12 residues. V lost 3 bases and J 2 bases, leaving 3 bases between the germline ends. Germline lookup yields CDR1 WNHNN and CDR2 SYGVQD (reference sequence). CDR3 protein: CASSEYTDTQYF. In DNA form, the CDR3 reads TGCGCCAGCAGTGAATACACAGATACGCAGTATTTT.